This passage covers 11 T cell receptor beta chains from one sample sequenced in a study of blood T cell repertoires in COVID-19. Profiling relied on immunoSEQ multiplex PCR, and the TCRdb table lists in-frame clones only, not all of them. The repertoire holds 190,000 or so clones, with 86% as singletons. The material sequenced was PBMCs or T cells enriched from blood (not recorded which). These receptors were taken from a woman between 25 and 40 years old who had been exposed to COVID-19.

The rearrangement joins TRBV2 to TRBJ1-3; TRBD1 aligns across 8 bases. The CDR3 runs 15 residues. CDR1 and CDR2 from the germline V gene are SNHLY and FYNNEI. Germline trimming cut 6 bases from V and 0 bases from J; bases unmatched to any gene: 4. DNA for the CDR3: TGTGCCAGCAGCCGACAGGGGAGCTCTGGAAACACCATATATTTT. It encodes CASSRQGSSGNTIYF.

The chain is built from TRBV5-1 and TRBJ2-7, with 7 bases fitting TRBD1. Germline V gene sequence: CDR1 SGHRS, CDR2 YFSETQ. The CDR3 is 14 amino acids. V lost 4 bases and J lost 5; bases outside the gene matches: 9. CDR3 DNA sequence: TGCGCCAGCAGCCTACTCGACAGGGCCCACGAGCAGTACTTC. Protein: CASSLLDRAHEQYF.

The gene calls are TRBV19 and TRBJ1-3, with a tentative D call TRBD1 (6 bases). V was cut by 3 bases and J by 0 bases, with 9 bases left in between. The CDR3 length is 15 residues. Germline assignment: CDR1 LNHDA and CDR2 SQIVND (reference sequence). CDR3 DNA: TGTGCCAGTAGTATTCTAGGGGGCTCTGGAAACACCATATATTTT. Translating gives CASSILGGSGNTIYF.

This chain joins TRBV20-1 and TRBJ2-7; D remains ambiguous. The CDR3 is made up of 13 amino acids. Germline CDR1 and CDR2: DFQATT and SNEGSKA (reference sequence). With 3 bases removed from V and 2 bases from J, the gap between germline ends came to 11 bases. The CDR3 nucleotides read TGCAGTGCTAGTACCCCAGGAACCTACGAGCAGTACTTC. It specifies CSASTPGTYEQYF.

The gene calls are TRBV2 and TRBJ1-2; weak D call: TRBD1 (5 bases). V was shortened by 7 bases and J by 6 bases, with 24 bases between the two germline ends. Germline CDR1 SNHLY, CDR2 FYNNEI. This CDR3 region has 16 residues. CDR3 protein: CASIPREGALGDGYTF. CDR3 sequence (DNA): TGTGCCAGCATTCCAAGGGAAGGGGCGCTCGGAGATGGCTACACCTTC.

V usage is TRBV15 and J usage is TRBJ1-6; D is unresolved. The CDR3 covers 14 residues. V lost 5 bases to trimming and J lost 7 bases, with 12 bases between them. CDR1 LNHNV and CDR2 YYDKDF come from the germline V gene (reference sequence). This CDR3 is CATSWEGANSPLHF. The CDR3 coding sequence is TGTGCCACCAGCTGGGAGGGTGCGAATTCACCCCTCCACTTT.

This chain joins TRBV5-4 and TRBJ1-1; the D is unclear. The CDR3 length is 14 residues. V was clipped by 1 base and J by 0 bases, with 7 bases between them. CDR1 and CDR2 from the germline V gene are SGHNT and YYREEE (reference sequence). This CDR3 is CASSLTALNTEAFF. The CDR3 region has the DNA TGTGCCAGCAGCTTGACAGCCCTGAACACTGAAGCTTTCTTT.

V is TRBV24-1 and J is TRBJ1-5, with TRBD1 as a possible D gene (5 bases). The CDR3 is made up of 13 amino acids. Germline V lookup: CDR1 KGHDR, CDR2 SFDVKD. V gave up 8 bases and J gave up 4 bases, with 11 bases separating them. This CDR3 is CATTTEANQPQHF. The CDR3 DNA follows: TGTGCCACCACGACAGAGGCTAATCAGCCCCAGCATTTT.

This chain joins TRBV11-2 and TRBJ1-5, with D possibly being TRBD1 (6 bases). Trimming removed 5 bases from V and 5 bases from J, with 10 bases in between. The CDR3 totals 13 residues. Germline loops: CDR1 SGHAT, CDR2 FQNNGV. The CDR3, as DNA: TGTGCCAGCAGCCTCGACAGGTATCAGCCCCAGCATTTT. Protein sequence: CASSLDRYQPQHF.

The chain uses TRBV4-2 and TRBJ2-5, with TRBD2 matching over 16 bases. This CDR3 contains 18 residues. CDR1 is LGHNA, CDR2 YNFKEQ, per germline. With 4 bases clipped from V and 1 base from J, the junction kept 6 bases outside the gene matches. CDR3 nucleotide sequence: TGTGCCAGCAGCCGCACCGGGACTAGCGGGGGGGCCCAAGAGACCCAGTACTTC. Protein: CASSRTGTSGGAQETQYF.

The chain is built from TRBV15 and TRBJ2-3; 8 bases fit TRBD2. Germline loops: CDR1 LNHNV, CDR2 YYDKDF (reference sequence). This CDR3 has 16 residues. Trimming at V came to 5 bases and at J to 5 bases, leaving 12 bases not matched to a gene. This chain's CDR3 is CATSGGTGTSQDTQYF. The CDR3 region has the DNA TGTGCCACCAGCGGAGGAACCGGGACTAGTCAAGATACGCAGTATTTT.